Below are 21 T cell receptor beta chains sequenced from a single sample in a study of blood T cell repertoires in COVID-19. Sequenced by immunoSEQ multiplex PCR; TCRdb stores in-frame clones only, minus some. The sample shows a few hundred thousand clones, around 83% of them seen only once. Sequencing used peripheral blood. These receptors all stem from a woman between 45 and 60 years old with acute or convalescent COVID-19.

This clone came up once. The CDR3 is CASSEFSEQYF. CDR3 DNA sequence: TGTGCCAGCAGTGAATTCTCCGAGCAGTACTTC. The chain carries TRBV25-1 and TRBJ2-7; D remains ambiguous. The V and J ends lost 1 base and 6 bases respectively, with 4 bases between them. CDR3 length: 11 amino acids. Germline assignment: CDR1 MGHDK and CDR2 SYGVNS.

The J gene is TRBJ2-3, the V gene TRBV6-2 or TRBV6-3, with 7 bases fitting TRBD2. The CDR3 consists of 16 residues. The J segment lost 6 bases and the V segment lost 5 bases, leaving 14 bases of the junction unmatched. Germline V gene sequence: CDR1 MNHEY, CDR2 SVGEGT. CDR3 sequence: CASSTGLVREADTQYF. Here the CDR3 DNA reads TGTGCCAGCAGTACCGGACTAGTGCGGGAAGCTGATACGCAGTATTTT.

In DNA, the CDR3 is TGTGCCACCAGCACCGTTCGGGAGAGCACAGATACGCAGTATTTT. This sequence encodes CATSTVRESTDTQYF. The rearrangement uses TRBV15 and TRBJ2-3; a possible D gene is TRBD2 (6 bases). Trimming shortened V by 4 bases and J by 0 bases, and 11 bases separated the two germline ends. In germline, CDR1 is LNHNV, CDR2 YYDKDF (reference sequence). CDR3 length: 15 amino acids.

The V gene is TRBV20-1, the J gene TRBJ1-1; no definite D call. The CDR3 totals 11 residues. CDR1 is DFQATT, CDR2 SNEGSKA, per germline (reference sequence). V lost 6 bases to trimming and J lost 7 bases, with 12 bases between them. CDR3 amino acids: CSAPGGGEAFF. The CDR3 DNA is TGCAGTGCCCCCGGCGGCGGTGAAGCTTTCTTT.

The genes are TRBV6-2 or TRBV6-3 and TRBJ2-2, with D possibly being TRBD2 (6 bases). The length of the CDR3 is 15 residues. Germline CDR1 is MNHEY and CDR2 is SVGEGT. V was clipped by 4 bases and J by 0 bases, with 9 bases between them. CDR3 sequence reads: CASSLDYSNTGELFF. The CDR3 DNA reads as TGTGCCAGCAGTTTGGACTACTCGAACACCGGGGAGCTGTTTTTT.

In nucleotides, the CDR3 is TGCAGTGCGAGTAGCTTGTCCTCCTACAATGAGCAGTTCTTC. Protein product: CSASSLSSYNEQFF. The chain has TRBV20-1 and TRBJ2-1, with D uncertain. Per germline, CDR1 DFQATT and CDR2 SNEGSKA (reference sequence). V was shortened by 6 bases and J by 0 bases, with 12 bases between the two germline ends. The CDR3 is made up of 14 amino acids.

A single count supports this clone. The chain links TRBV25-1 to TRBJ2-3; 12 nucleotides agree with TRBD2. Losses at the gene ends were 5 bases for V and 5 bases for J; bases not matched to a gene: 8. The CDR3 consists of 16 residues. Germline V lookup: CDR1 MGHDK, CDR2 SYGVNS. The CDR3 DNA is TGTGCCAGCAGTTTGGCTAGCGGGGGGGCAAGAGATACGCAGTATTTT. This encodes CASSLASGGARDTQYF. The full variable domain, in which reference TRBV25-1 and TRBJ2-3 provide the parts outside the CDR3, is EADIYQTPRYLVIGTGKKITLECSQTMGHDKMYWYQQDPGMELHLIHYSYGVNSTEKGDLSSESTVSRIRTEHFPLTLESARPSHTSQYLCASSLASGGARDTQYFGPGTRLTVL.

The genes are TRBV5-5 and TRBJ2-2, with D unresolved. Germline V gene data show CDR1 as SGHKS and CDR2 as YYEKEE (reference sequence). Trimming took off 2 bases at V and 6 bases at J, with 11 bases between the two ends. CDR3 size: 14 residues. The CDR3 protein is CASSFSTAAGELFF. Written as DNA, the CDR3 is TGTGCCAGCAGCTTTTCCACGGCGGCCGGGGAGCTGTTTTTT.

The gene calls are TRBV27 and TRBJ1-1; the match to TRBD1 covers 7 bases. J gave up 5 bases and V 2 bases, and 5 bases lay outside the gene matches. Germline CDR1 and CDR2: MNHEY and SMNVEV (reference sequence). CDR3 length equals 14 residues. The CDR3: CASSLKGGWTEAFF. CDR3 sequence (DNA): TGTGCCAGCAGTTTAAAAGGGGGCTGGACTGAAGCTTTCTTT.

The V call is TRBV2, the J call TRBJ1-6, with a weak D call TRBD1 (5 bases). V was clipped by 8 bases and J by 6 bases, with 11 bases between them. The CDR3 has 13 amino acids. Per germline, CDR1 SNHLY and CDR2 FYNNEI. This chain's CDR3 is CASEEGPNSPLHF. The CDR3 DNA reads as TGTGCCAGCGAGGAGGGACCTAATTCACCCCTCCACTTT.

The CDR3 loop reads CASSVVAVDTQYF. The CDR3 nucleotides are TGTGCCAGCAGCGTAGTGGCGGTGGATACGCAGTATTTT. The rearrangement joins TRBV9 to TRBJ2-3; no definite D call. CDR1 and CDR2 (germline): SGDLS, YYNGEE. The germline V and J ends were trimmed by 0 bases and 6 bases, with 8 bases remaining between them. The CDR3 is 13 amino acids.

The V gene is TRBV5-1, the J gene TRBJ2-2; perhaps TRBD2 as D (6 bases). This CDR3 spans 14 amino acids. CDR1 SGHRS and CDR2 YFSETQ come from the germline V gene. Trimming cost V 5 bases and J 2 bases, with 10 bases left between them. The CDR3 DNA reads TGCGCCAGCAGTCCGGGAGAAAACACCGGGGAGCTGTTTTTT. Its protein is CASSPGENTGELFF.

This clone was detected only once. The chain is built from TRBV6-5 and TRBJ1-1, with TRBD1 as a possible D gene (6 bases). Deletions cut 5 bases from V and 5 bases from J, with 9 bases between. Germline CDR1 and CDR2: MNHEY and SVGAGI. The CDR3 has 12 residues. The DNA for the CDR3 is TGTGCCAGCAGTCCTGGACAGACTGAAGCTTTCTTT. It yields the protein CASSPGQTEAFF.

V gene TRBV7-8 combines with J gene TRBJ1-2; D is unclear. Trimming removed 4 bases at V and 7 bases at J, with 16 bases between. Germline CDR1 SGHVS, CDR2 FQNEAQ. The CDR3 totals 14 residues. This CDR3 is CASSSGREIGGYTF. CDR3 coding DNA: TGTGCCAGCAGCTCTGGACGGGAGATAGGTGGCTACACCTTC.

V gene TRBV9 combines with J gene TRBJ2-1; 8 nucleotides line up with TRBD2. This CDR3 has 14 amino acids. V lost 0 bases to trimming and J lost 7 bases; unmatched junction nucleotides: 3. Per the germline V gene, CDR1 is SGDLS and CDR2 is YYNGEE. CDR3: CASSVGSGGNEQFF. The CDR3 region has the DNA TGTGCCAGCAGCGTAGGATCGGGAGGGAATGAGCAGTTCTTC.

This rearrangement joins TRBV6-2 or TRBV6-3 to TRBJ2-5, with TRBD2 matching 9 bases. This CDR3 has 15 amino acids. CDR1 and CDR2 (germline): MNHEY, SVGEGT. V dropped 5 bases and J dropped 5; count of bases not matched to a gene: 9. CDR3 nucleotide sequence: TGTGCCAGCAGTGGAGGCGGGGGGGTTGCCGAGACCCAGTACTTC. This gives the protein CASSGGGGVAETQYF.

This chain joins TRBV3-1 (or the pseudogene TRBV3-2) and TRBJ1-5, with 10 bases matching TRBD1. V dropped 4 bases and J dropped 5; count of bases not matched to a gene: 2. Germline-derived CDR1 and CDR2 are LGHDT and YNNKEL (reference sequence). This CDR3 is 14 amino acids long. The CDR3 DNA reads TGTGCCAGCAGCCGGGACAGGGGTCATCAGCCCCAGCATTTT. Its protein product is CASSRDRGHQPQHF.

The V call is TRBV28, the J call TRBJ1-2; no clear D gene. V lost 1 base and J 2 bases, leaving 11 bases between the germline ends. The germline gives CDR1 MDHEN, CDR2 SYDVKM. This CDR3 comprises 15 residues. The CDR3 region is CASSLLRAKNYGYTF. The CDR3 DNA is TGTGCCAGCAGTTTATTGAGGGCTAAAAACTATGGCTACACCTTC.

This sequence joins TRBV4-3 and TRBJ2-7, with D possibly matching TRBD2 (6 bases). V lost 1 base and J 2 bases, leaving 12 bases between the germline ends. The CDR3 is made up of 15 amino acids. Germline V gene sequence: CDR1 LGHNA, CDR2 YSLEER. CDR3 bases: TGCGCCAGCAGCCAAGCCGTAGGGGAGGCCTACGAGCAGTACTTC. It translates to CASSQAVGEAYEQYF.

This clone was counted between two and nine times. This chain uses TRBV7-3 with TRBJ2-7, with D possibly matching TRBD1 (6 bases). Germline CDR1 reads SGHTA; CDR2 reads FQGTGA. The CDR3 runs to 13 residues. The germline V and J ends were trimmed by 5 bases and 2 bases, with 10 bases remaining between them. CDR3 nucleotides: TGTGCCAGCAGCCCCAGGGGAACCTACGAGCAGTACTTC. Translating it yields CASSPRGTYEQYF.

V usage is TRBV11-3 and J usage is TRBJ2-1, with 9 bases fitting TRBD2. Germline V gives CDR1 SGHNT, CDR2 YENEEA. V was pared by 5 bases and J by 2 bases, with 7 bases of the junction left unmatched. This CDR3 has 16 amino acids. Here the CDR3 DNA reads TGTGCCAGCAGCGGAGCCTTAGCGGGGGCCTACAATGAGCAGTTCTTC. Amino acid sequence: CASSGALAGAYNEQFF.